Given below is one T cell receptor beta chain in context. Germline assignment: CDR1 KGHSH and CDR2 LQKENI. The CDR3 loop spans 15 amino acids. Between the trimmed V and J ends, which lost 0 bases and 6 bases, there was a span of 14 bases. Sequencing targeted TCR beta in T cells from blood (CD8+ and CD4+). With random hexamers, 0.5 to 1 ug RNA was reverse transcribed. A multiplex approach, immunoSEQ multiplex PCR, amplified TCR beta CDR3 across 54 Vbeta and 13 Jbeta. MiXCR, applied by TCRdb to the immunoSEQ multiplex PCR reads, yields one record per CDR3 protein. The data show about 130,000 distinct CDR3 sequences, with more than 90% seen just once and around 0.12% held by the top ten. The sample originates from a study of CD8 T cells in Susac syndrome.

The sequenced sample was CD4+ T cells from PBMCs. The gene calls are TRBV18 and TRBJ1-2; a possible D gene is TRBD1 (6 bases). The origin of this receptor is a human donor in good health. CDR3 residues: CASSPPNAGADGYTF. The CDR3 DNA sequence: TGTGCCAGCTCACCACCTAACGCGGGGGCGGATGGCTACACCTTC. Full variable domain (missing parts from reference TRBV18 and TRBJ1-2): NAGVMQNPRHLVRRRGQEARLRCSPMKGHSHVYWYRQLPEEGLKFMVYLQKENIIDESGMPKERFSAEFPKEGPSILRIQQVVRGDSAAYFCASSPPNAGADGYTFGSGTRLTVV.